The sequence of this T cell receptor beta chain was determined in a study of Ad26.COV2.S vaccination and SARS-CoV-2 variants. Study background: Donor was one of the participants in the Ad26.COV2.S arm of the COV1001 trial. Study-level points and caveats: The authors reported substantial breadth in spike-specific CD8+ and CD4+ T cell responses after vaccination. Researchers reported similar non-spike TCR breadth in vaccine and placebo recipients.

About this clone itself: Its matching antigen is unknown.

TCRdb's copy holds only in-frame clones and misses some; the assay was immunoSEQ multiplex PCR. The sample consists of about 680,000 clones, roughly 90% of them appearing once. Regarding treatment: approximately 18 received Ad26.COV2.S at low or high dose, single or two shots; 5 received placebo; per-sample allocation not given. Collection of samples fell on day 63 after the first vaccine or placebo injection. An 18-55-year-old adult in Boston served as donor. The ends were cut back, 3 bases at V and 1 base at J, with 3 bases in the middle. The CDR3 contains 12 residues. CDR1 and CDR2 (germline): KGHSH, LQKENI.

The sample consisted of peripheral blood, taken in a trial of Ad26.COV2.S vaccine versus placebo. This rearrangement joins TRBV18 to TRBJ2-5; D unresolved. This sequence originates from a person between 18 and 65 years old who received the Ad26.COV2.S COVID-19 vaccine or a placebo. CDR3 residues: CASSPTQETQYF. In DNA, the CDR3 is TGTGCCAGCTCACCGACCCAAGAGACCCAGTACTTC.